This T cell receptor beta chain derives from a study of cytomegalovirus exposure and HLA in healthy donors. Overall study results and limits: Confirmation in vitro established that a few CMV-associated chains were specific for CMV antigens.

The germline CDR1 and CDR2 sequences are MNHEY and SVGAGI. CDR3 length: 12 residues. Deletions cut 8 bases from V and 5 bases from J, with 12 bases between. A remark on this clone: Its antigen is currently unknown.

PCR amplification relied on 60 Vbeta primers (plus 13 Jbeta primers). Only in-frame clones appear in the TCRdb table, and some are missing; sequencing was by immunoSEQ multiplex PCR. The sample holds 250,000 to 350,000 clones, about 80% seen once. Sequenced input: PBMCs. This sequence was found in a girl between 2 and 10 years old in good health and CMV-seronegative. The rearrangement links TRBV6-5 to TRBJ2-5; TRBD2 might be the D (5 bases). As DNA, the CDR3 is TGTGCCAGCTCCGGCGGGTGGGAGACCCAGTACTTC. Protein product: CASSGGWETQYF.